The present TCR beta chain was sequenced within a study of blood T cell repertoires in COVID-19. Using immunoSEQ multiplex PCR, the repertoire was profiled, and TCRdb retains in-frame clones only, with some absent. The sample lists some 120,000 clones, 80% to 90% occurring once. Germline assignment: CDR1 LGHDT and CDR2 YNNKEL (reference sequence). The CDR3 has 14 residues. Losses at the gene ends were 5 bases for V and 8 bases for J; bases not matched to a gene: 8. Sequenced sample: peripheral blood. The sequence came from a man in his 70s with active or convalescent COVID-19. This chain uses TRBV3-1 (or the pseudogene TRBV3-2) with TRBJ1-4; 7 nucleotides match TRBD1. CDR3 amino acids: CASSLGQPWEKLFF. DNA for the CDR3: TGTGCCAGCAGCTTGGGACAGCCTTGGGAAAAACTGTTTTTT.